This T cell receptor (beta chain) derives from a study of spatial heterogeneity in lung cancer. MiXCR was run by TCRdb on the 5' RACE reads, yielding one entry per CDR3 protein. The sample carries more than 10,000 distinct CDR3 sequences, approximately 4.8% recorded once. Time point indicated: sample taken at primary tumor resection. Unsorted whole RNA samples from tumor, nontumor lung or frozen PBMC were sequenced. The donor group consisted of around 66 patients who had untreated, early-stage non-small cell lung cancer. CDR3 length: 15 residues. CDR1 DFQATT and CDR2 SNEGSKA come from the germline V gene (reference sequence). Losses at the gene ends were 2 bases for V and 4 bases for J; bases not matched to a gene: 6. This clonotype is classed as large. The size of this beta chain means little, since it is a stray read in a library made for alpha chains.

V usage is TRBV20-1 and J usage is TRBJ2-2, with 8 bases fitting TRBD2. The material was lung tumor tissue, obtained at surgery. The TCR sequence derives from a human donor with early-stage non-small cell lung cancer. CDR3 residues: CSARPSGGGTGELFF. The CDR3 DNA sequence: TGCAGTGCTAGACCCAGCGGGGGAGGCACCGGGGAGCTGTTTTTT.